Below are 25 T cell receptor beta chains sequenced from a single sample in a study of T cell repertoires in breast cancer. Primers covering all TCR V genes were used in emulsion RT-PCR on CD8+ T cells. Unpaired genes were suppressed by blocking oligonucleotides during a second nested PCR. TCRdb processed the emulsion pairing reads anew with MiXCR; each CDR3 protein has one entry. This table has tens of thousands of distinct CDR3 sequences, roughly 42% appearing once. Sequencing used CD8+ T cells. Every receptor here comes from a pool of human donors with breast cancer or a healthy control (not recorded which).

The CDR3 loop reads CASSIGGQGANQPQHF. CDR3 nucleotides: TGTGCCAGTAGTATTGGGGGACAAGGCGCCAATCAGCCCCAGCATTTT. This chain uses TRBV19 with TRBJ1-5, with TRBD1 as a possible D gene (6 bases). The CDR3 consists of 16 residues. Germline CDR1 and CDR2: LNHDA and SQIVND (reference sequence). V was pared by 3 bases and J by 3 bases, with 15 bases between.

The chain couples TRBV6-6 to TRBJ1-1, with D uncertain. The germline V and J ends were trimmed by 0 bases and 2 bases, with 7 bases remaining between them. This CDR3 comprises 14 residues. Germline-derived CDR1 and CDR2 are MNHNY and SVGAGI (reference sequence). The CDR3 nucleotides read TGTGCCAGCAGTTACTCGAAAACCAACACTGAAGCTTTCTTT. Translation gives CASSYSKTNTEAFF.

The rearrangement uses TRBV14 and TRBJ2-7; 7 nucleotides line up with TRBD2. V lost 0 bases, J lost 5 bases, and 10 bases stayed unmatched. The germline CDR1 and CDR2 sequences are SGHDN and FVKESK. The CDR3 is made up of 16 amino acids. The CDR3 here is CASSQDRGRVGNEQYF. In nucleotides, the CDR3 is TGTGCCAGCAGCCAAGATCGGGGGAGGGTGGGAAACGAGCAGTACTTC.

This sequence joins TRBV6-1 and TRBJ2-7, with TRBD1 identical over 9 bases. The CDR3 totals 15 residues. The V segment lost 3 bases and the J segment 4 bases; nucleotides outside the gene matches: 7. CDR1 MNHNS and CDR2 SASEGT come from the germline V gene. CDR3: CASSDPGQGRYEQYF. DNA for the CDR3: TGTGCCAGCAGTGATCCGGGACAGGGTAGATACGAGCAGTACTTC.

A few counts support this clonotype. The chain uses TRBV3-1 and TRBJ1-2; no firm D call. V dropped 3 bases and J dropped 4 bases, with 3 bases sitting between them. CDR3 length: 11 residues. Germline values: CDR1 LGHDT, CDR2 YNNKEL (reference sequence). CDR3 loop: CASSHLYGYTF. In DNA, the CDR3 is TGTGCCAGCAGCCACCTCTATGGCTACACCTTC.

CDR3 loop: CSASSQTADSYNEQFF. CDR3 in DNA: TGCAGTGCCTCTTCCCAAACGGCCGACTCCTACAATGAGCAGTTCTTC. The chain joins TRBV20-1 to TRBJ2-1; D call uncertain. CDR1 and CDR2 (germline): DFQATT, SNEGSKA (reference sequence). V lost 6 bases and J 0 bases, leaving 18 bases between the germline ends. The CDR3 loop spans 16 amino acids.

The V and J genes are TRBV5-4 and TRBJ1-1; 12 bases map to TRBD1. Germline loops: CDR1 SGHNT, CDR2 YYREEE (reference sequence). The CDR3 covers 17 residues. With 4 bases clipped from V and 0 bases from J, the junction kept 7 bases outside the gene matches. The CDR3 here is CASSKGQGAPMNTEAFF. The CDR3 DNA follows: TGTGCCAGCAGCAAGGGACAGGGGGCACCTATGAACACTGAAGCTTTCTTT.

CDR3 DNA: TGTGCCAGCAGCCAAGCGACAGTCCGGGGGGATGGCTACACCTTC. This gives the protein CASSQATVRGDGYTF. This rearrangement joins TRBV4-2 to TRBJ1-2; D may be TRBD1 (5 bases). This CDR3 comprises 15 residues. The germline CDR1 and CDR2 sequences are LGHNA and YNFKEQ. Trimming shortened V by 1 base and J by 6 bases, and 15 bases separated the two germline ends.

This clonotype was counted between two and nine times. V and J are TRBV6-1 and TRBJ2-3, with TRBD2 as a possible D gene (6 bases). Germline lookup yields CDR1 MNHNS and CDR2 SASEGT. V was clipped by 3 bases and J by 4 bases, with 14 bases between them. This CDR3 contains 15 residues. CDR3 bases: TGTGCCAGCAGTGAGAGAGTTGGGGAGGCAGATACGCAGTATTTT. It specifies CASSERVGEADTQYF.

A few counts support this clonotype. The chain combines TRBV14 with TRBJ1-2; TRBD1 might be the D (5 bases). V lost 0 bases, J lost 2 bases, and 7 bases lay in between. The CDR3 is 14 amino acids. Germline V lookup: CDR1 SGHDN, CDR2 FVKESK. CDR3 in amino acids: CASSQEGPNYGYTF. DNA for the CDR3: TGTGCCAGCAGCCAAGAGGGACCGAACTATGGCTACACCTTC.

The CDR3 sequence is CASSTPTGYQETQYF. The CDR3 DNA follows: TGTGCCAGTAGTACACCGACAGGGTACCAAGAGACCCAGTACTTC. The chain couples TRBV19 to TRBJ2-5; 7 bases are shared with TRBD1. CDR3 length: 15 residues. CDR1 LNHDA and CDR2 SQIVND come from the germline V gene (reference sequence). The J segment lost 0 bases and the V segment lost 4 bases, leaving 5 bases of the junction unmatched.

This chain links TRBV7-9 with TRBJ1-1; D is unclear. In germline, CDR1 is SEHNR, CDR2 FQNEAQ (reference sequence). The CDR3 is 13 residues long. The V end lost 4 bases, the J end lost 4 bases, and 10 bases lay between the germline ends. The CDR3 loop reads CASSSGKSTEAFF. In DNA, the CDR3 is TGTGCCAGCAGCTCCGGGAAGTCCACTGAAGCTTTCTTT.

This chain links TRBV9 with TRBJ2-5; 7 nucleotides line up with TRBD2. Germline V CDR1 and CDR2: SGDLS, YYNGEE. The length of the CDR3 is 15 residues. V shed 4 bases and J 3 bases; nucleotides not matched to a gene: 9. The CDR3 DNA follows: TGTGCCAGCAGCCCAACCGGGACTACAAAAGAGACCCAGTACTTC. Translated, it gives CASSPTGTTKETQYF.

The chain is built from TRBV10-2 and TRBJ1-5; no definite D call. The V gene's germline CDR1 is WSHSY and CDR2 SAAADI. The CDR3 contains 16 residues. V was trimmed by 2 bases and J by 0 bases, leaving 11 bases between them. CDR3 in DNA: TGCGCCAGCAGTGAGGACGTATCCTATAGCAATCAGCCCCAGCATTTT. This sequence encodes CASSEDVSYSNQPQHF.

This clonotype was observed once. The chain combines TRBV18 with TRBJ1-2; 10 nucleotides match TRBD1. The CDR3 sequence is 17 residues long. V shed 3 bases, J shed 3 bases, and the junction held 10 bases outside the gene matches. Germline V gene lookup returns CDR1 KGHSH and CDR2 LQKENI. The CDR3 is CASSPRDRGVSHYGYTF. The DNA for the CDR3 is TGTGCCAGCTCACCGCGGGACAGGGGAGTCTCTCACTATGGCTACACCTTC.

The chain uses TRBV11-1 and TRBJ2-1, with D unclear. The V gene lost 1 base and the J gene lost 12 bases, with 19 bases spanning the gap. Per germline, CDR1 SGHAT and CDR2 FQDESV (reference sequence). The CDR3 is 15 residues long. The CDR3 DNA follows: TGTGCCAGCAGCTTAGGTTCTAGGGTCGACAAAGGGCAGTTCTTC. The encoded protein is CASSLGSRVDKGQFF.

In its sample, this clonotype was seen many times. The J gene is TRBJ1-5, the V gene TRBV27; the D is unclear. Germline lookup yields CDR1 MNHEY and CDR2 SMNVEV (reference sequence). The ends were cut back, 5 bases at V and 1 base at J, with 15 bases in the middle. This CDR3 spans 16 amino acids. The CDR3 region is CASSAQIGLSNQPQHF. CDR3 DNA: TGTGCCAGCAGTGCCCAAATAGGTTTGAGCAATCAGCCCCAGCATTTT.

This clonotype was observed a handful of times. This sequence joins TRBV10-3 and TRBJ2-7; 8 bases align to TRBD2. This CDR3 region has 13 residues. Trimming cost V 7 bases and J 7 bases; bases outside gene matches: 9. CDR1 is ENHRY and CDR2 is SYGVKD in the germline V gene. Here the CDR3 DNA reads TGTGCCATCATGGACGGGAGGGCGGGAGAGCAGTACTTC. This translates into CAIMDGRAGEQYF.

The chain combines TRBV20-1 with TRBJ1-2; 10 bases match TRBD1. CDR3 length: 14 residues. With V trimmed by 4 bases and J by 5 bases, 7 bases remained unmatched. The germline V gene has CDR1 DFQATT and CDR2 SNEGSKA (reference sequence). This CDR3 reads CSAIGQGEVYGYTF. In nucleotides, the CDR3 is TGCAGTGCTATCGGACAGGGGGAAGTATATGGCTACACCTTC.

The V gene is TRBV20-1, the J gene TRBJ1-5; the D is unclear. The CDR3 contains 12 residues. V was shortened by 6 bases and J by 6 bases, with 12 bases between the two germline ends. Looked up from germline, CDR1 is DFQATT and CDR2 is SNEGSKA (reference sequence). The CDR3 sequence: CSATTVGQPQHF. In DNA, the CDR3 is TGCAGTGCCACCACCGTGGGTCAGCCCCAGCATTTT.

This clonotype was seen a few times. The CDR3 is CASSELRQPQHF. For the CDR3, the DNA is TGTGCCAGCAGTGAGTTACGGCAGCCCCAGCATTTT. The rearrangement links TRBV6-1 to TRBJ1-5; D uncertain. The CDR3 consists of 12 residues. Per germline, CDR1 MNHNS and CDR2 SASEGT. Trimming took off 3 bases at V and 7 bases at J, with 7 bases between the two ends.

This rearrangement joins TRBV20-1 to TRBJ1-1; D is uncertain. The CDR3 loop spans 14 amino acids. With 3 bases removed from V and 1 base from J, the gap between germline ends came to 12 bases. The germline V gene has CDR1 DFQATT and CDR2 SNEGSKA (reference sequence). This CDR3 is CSASSSGRNTEAFF. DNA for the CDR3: TGCAGTGCTAGTTCTTCCGGGAGGAACACTGAAGCTTTCTTT.

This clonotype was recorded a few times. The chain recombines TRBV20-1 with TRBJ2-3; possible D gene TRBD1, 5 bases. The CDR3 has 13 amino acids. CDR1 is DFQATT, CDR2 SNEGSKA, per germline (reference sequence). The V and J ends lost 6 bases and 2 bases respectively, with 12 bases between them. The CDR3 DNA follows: TGCAGTGCCGTCCAGGGCTCCACAGATACGCAGTATTTT. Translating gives CSAVQGSTDTQYF.

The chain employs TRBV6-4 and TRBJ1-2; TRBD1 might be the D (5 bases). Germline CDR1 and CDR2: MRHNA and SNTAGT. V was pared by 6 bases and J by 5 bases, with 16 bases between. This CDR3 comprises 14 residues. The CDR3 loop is CASSREAGSYGYTF. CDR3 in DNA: TGTGCCAGCAGCCGCGAAGCAGGGAGTTATGGCTACACCTTC.

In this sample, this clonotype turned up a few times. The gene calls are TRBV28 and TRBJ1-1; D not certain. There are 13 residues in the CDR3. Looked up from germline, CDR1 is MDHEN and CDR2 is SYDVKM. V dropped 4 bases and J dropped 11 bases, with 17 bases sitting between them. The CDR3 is CASSSRSGVRAFF. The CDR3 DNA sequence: TGTGCCAGCAGTTCTCGCAGTGGGGTGCGGGCTTTCTTT.